Described below is a single T cell receptor (beta chain) sequence and its context. Per the authors' pipeline: Researchers report that nucleated cell counts were estimated from reference gene primer amplification. Data came from immunoSEQ multiplex PCR; TCRdb stores just in-frame clones and leaves some out. Clone size and the V and J calls come from that table; the DNA yielded D and trimming. The sample includes around 400,000 clones, around 87% of them seen just once. The data were obtained in a study of blood T cell repertoires in COVID-19. Study at large: The origin of the acute and convalescent COVID-19 samples was the United States, Italy and Spain. Sources were T cells, B-cell-depleted T cells, or PBMCs; the material itself was cDNA or gDNA.

Enrolment of Seattle patients took place during active infection, and they were followed longitudinally. The V end lost 6 bases, the J end lost 4 bases, and 20 bases lay between the germline ends. Germline V gene data show CDR1 as SGHTS and CDR2 as YDEGEE. There are 15 residues in the CDR3. The sequencing sample was made of peripheral blood. This TCR derives from a woman in her sixties with COVID-19, enrolled during active disease. The chain uses TRBV5-8 and TRBJ2-7, with D possibly TRBD1 on 6 matching bases. The CDR3 sequence: CASTIRRTDNYEQYF. In DNA form, the CDR3 reads TGTGCCAGCACGATCAGACGGACAGATAATTACGAGCAGTACTTC.